This T cell receptor (beta chain) emerged from a study of CXCR3-negative and CXCR3-positive naive CD8 T cells. Findings and limits, study-wide: The TRB CDR3s that CXCR3-positive naive cells carried were more hydrophobic than those of CXCR3-negative naive cells.

Germline CDR1 GTSNPN, CDR2 SVGIG (reference sequence). This CDR3 has 13 residues. To note about this clonotype: Antigen specificity is unknown.

The libraries of TRB cDNA were prepared using 5' RACE with UMI labels. TCRdb re-called the 5' RACE reads; one entry per CDR3 protein, DNA not given. The sample table sets out 150,000 to 180,000 distinct CDR3 sequences. The source of this sequence is a human donor in good health. Some clones in this sample may be carry-over from other donors' samples. J is TRBJ1-1 and V is TRBV30; the D call of TRBD1 rests on TCRdb alone, since no DNA is present to check it. Sequenced input: naive CXCR3+ CD8+ T cells from blood. Subset meaning: CD45RO-CCR7+CD27+CD95- naive CD8+ T cells expressing CXCR3 (TNR3+). The CDR3 loop reads CAWSAGQNTEAFF.